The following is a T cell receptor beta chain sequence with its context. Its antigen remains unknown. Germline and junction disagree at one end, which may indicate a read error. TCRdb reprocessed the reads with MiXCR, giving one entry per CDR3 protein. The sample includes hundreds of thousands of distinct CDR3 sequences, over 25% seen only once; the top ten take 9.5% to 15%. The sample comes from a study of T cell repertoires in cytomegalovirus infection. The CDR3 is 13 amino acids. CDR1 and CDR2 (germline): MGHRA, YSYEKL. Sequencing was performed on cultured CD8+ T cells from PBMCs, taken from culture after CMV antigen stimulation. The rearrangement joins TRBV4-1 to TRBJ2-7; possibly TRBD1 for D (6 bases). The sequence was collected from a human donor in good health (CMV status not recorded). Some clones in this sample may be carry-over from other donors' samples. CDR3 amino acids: CASSQEGGGEQYF. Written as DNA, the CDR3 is TGTGCCAGCAGCCAAGAAGGGGGTGGCGAGCAGTACTTC.